Below, one T cell receptor (beta chain) is given with its context. The data are from a study of radiotherapy plus CTLA-4 blockade in lung cancer. Data came from immunoSEQ multiplex PCR; TCRdb stores just in-frame clones and leaves some out. The profile shows tens of thousands of clones, just under 75% of them singletons. Germline CDR1 SGHKS, CDR2 YYEKEE (reference sequence). This CDR3 region has 16 residues. With V trimmed by 4 bases and J by 0 bases, 4 bases remained unmatched. The sequence derives from a human donor with non-small cell lung cancer who had stable disease on radiotherapy plus ipilimumab. The sample was peripheral blood, taken from a patient treated with radiotherapy plus ipilimumab. The V call is TRBV5-5, the J call TRBJ2-4; 10 bases are shared with TRBD1. The CDR3 protein is CASSRQGALAKNIQYF. CDR3 nucleotide sequence: TGTGCCAGCAGCCGACAGGGGGCCCTAGCCAAAAACATTCAGTACTTC.